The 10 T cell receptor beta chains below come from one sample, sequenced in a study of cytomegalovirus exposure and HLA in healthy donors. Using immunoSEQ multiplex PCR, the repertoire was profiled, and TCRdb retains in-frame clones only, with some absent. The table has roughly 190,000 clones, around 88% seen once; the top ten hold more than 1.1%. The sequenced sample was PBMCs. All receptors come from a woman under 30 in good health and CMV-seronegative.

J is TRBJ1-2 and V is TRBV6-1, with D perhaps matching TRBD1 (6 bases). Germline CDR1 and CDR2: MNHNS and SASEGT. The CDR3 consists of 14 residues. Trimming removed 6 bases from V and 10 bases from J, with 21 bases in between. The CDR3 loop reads CASSPWIQNRDYTF. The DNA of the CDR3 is TGTGCCAGCAGCCCGTGGATCCAAAACAGGGACTACACCTTC.

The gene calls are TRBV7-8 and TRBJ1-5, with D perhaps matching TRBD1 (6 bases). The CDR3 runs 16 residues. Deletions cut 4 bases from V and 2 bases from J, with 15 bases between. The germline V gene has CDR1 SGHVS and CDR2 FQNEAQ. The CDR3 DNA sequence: TGTGCCAGCAGCTCAAGAGCCAGGGGCGGCAATCAGCCCCAGCATTTT. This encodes CASSSRARGGNQPQHF.

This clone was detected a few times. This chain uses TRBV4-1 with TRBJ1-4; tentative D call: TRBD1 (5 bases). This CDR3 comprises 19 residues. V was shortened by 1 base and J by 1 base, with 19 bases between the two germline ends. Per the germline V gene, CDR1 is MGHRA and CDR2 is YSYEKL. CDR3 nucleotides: TGCGCCAGCAGCCAAGCCCGGTCCGTACGGGGGATAACTAATGAAAAACTGTTTTTT. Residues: CASSQARSVRGITNEKLFF.

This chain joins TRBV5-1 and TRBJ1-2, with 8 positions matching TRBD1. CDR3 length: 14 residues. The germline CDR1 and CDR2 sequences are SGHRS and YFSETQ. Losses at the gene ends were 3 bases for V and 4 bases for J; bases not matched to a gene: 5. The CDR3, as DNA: TGCGCCAGCAGCTCAGAGACAGGGGCCTATGGCTACACCTTC. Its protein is CASSSETGAYGYTF.

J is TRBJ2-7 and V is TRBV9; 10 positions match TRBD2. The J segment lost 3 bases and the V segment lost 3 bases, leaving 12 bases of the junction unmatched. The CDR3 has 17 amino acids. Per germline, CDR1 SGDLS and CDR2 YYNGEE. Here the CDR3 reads CASSALPLAGDYYEQYF. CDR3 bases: TGTGCCAGCAGCGCCCTACCTCTAGCGGGGGACTACTACGAGCAGTACTTC. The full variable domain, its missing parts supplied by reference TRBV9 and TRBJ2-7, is DSGVTQTPKHLITATGQRVTLRCSPRSGDLSVYWYQQSLDQGLQFLIQYYNGEERAKGNILERFSAQQFPDLHSELNLSSLELGDSALYFCASSALPLAGDYYEQYFGPGTRLTVT.

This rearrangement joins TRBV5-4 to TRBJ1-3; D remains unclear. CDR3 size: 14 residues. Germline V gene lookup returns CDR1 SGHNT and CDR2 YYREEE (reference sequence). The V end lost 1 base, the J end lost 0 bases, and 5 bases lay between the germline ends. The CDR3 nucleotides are TGTGCCAGCAGCTTGCCCAACTCTGGAAACACCATATATTTT. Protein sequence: CASSLPNSGNTIYF.

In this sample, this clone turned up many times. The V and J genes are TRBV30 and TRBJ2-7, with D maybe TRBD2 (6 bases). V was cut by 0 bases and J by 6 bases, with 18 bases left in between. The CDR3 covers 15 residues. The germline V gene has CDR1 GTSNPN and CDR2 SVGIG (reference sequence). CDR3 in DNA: TGTGCCTGGAGTGTAGGAGGGGCGGGAACGAGCGAGCAGTACTTC. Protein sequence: CAWSVGGAGTSEQYF.

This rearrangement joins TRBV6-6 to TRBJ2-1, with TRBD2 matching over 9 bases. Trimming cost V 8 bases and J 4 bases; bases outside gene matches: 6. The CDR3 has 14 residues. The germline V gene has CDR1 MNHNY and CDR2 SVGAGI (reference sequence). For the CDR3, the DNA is TGTGCCAGCCGCCCTAGCGGGGCTTACAATGAGCAGTTCTTC. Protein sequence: CASRPSGAYNEQFF.

CDR3 in DNA: TGTGCCAGCAGTGAGGTATGGCGGATGGGAGCTTTGGACACTGAAGCTTTCTTT. This encodes CASSEVWRMGALDTEAFF. The V and J genes are TRBV6-4 and TRBJ1-1; D unresolved. Germline-derived CDR1 and CDR2 are MRHNA and SNTAGT. The CDR3 length is 18 residues. The germline V and J ends were trimmed by 3 bases and 3 bases, with 23 bases remaining between them.

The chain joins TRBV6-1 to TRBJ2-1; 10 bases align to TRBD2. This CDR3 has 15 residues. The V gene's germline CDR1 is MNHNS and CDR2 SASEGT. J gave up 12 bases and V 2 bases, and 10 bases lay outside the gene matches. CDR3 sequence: CASSEFGLAGVGQFF. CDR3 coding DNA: TGTGCCAGCAGTGAATTTGGGCTAGCGGGAGTTGGGCAGTTCTTC.